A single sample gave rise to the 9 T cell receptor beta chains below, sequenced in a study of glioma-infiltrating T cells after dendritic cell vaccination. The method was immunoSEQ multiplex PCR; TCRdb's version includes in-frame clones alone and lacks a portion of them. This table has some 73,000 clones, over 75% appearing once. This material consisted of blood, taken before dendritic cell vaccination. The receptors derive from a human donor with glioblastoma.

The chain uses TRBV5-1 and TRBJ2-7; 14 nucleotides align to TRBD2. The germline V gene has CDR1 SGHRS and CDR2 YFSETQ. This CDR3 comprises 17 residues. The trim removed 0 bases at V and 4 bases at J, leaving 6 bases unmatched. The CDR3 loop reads CASSLVPGLAGGYEQYF. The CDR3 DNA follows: TGCGCCAGCAGCTTGGTCCCCGGACTAGCGGGGGGTTACGAGCAGTACTTC.

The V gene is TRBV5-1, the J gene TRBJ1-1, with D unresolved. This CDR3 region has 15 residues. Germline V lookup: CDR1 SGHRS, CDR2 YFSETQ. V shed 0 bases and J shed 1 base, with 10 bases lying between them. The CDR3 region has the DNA TGCGCCAGCAGCTTGGGGTACAACCCGAACACTGAAGCTTTCTTT. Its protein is CASSLGYNPNTEAFF.

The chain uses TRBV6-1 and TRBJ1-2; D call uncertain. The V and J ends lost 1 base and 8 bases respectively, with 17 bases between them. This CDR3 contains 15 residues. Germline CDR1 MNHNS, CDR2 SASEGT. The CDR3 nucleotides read TGTGCCAGCAGTGAAGGTAGCCTTTTAAATGTAGGCTACACCTTC. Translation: CASSEGSLLNVGYTF.

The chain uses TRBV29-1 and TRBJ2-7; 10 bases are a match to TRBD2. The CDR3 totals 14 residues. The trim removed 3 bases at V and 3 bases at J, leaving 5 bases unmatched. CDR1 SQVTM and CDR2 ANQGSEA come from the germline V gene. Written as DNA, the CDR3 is TGCAGCGTTGACCTAGCGGGAGACGGCTACGAGCAGTACGTC. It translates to CSVDLAGDGYEQYV.

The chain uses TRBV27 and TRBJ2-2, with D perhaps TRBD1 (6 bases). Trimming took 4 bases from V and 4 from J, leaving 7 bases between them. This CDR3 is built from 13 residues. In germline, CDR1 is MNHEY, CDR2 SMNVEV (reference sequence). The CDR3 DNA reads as TGTGCCAGCAGTTGGACAGTCACCGGGGAGCTGTTTTTT. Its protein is CASSWTVTGELFF.

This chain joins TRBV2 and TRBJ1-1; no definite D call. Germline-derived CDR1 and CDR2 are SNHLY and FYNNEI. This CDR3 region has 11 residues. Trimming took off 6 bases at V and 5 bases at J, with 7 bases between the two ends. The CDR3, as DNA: TGTGCCAGCAGGTCTAGTACTGAAGCTTTCTTT. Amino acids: CASRSSTEAFF.

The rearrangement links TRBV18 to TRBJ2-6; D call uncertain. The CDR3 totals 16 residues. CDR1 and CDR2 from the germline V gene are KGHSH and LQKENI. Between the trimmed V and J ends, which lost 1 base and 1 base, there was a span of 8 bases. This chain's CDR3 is CASSPRQVSGANVLTF. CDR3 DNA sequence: TGTGCCAGCTCACCACGGCAGGTGTCTGGGGCCAACGTCCTGACTTTC.

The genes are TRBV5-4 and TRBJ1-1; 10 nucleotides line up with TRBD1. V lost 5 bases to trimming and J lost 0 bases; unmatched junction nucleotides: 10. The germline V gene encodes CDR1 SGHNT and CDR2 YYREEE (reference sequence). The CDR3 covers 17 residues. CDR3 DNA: TGTGCCAGCAGACGAGCTGACAGGGGGCGGATGAACACTGAAGCTTTCTTT. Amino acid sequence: CASRRADRGRMNTEAFF. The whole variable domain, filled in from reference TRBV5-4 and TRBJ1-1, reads ETGVTQSPTHLIKTRGQQVTLRCSSQSGHNTVSWYQQALGQGPQFIFQYYREEENGRGNFPPRFSGLQFPNYSSELNVNALELDDSALYLCASRRADRGRMNTEAFFGQGTRLTVV.

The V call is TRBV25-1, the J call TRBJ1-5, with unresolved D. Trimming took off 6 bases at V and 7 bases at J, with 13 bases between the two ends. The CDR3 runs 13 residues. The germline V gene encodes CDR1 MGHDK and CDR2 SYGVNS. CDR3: CASRGSGWQPQHF. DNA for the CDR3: TGTGCCAGCAGGGGGAGTGGATGGCAGCCCCAGCATTTT.